The table lists the clone carrying this TCR beta chain with a count of one. Its cognate antigen is unknown. Relative to the germline gene, one junction end is altered; a read error may explain this. Each 20-30 mg portion of unsorted bulk tissue served as the source for co-extraction of RNA and DNA. This entry belongs to a study of tumor-infiltrating lymphocytes in primary liver carcinoma. Study-wide points: Only about 8-25% of top clones were detected in all five tumor regions.

The researchers produced TCR beta cDNA from 500 to 550 ng total RNA with a constant-region primer. ARM-PCR was slightly modified, and three nested multiplex PCR rounds with it gave rise to the TCR beta libraries. The two initial PCR rounds, about 9 cycles each, used TRBV1-TRBV30 forward and C-beta reverse primers. TCRdb re-called the multiplex PCR reads through MiXCR, storing one row per CDR3 protein. Counted here are tens of thousands of distinct CDR3 sequences, approximately 70% occurring once; the ten biggest clones make up 41%. The CDR3 runs to 15 residues. The sequenced sample was liver tumor tissue from sampling region 1. The subset denotes: tumor region T1, superior pole. The origin of this receptor is a man in his forties with primary liver carcinoma and hepatitis B virus infection. V gene TRBV12-3 or TRBV12-4 combines with J gene TRBJ1-2; D might be TRBD1 (6 bases). The CDR3 region has the DNA TGTGCCAGCGGTTTGGGGAGAGGGGGAGGGTATGGCTACATCTTC. Amino acids: CASGLGRGGGYGYIF.